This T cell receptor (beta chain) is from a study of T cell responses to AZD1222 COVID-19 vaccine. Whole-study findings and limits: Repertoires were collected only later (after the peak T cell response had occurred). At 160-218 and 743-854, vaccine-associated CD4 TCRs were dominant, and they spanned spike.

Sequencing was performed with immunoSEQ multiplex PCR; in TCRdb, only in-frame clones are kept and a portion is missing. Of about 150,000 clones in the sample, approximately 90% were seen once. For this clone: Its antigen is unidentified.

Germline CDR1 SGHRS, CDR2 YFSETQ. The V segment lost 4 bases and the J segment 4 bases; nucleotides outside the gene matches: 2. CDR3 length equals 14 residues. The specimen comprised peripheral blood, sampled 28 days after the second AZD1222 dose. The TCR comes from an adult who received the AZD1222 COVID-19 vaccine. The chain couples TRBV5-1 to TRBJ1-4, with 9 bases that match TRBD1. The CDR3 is CASSPGQGNEKLFF. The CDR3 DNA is TGCGCCAGCAGCCCGGGACAGGGTAATGAAAAACTGTTTTTT.